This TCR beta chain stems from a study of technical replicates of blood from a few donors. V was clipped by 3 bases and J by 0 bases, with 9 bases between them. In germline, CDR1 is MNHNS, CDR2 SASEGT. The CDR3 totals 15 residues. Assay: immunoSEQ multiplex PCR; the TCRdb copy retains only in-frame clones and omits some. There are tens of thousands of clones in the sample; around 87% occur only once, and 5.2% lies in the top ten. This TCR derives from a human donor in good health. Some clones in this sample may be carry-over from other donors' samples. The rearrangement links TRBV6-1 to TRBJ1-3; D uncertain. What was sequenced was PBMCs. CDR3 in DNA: TGTGCCAGCAGTGATTCAAGACTCTCTGGAAACACCATATATTTT. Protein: CASSDSRLSGNTIYF.